This TCR beta chain was sequenced in a study of cytomegalovirus exposure and HLA in healthy donors. Germline-derived CDR1 and CDR2 are LGHNA and YNFKEQ. V dropped 1 base and J dropped 0; count of bases not matched to a gene: 5. The CDR3 sequence is 16 residues long. PCR involved 60 Vbeta and 13 Jbeta primers. Sequenced by immunoSEQ multiplex PCR; TCRdb stores in-frame clones only, minus some. The sample lists about 160,000 clones, more than 75% occurring once. The sequenced sample was PBMCs. This receptor was taken from a man aged 18 to 30 in good health and CMV-seropositive. The chain joins TRBV4-2 to TRBJ1-2, with TRBD1 matching over 7 bases. Here the CDR3 reads CASSQVGTVANYGYTF. The CDR3 bases are TGTGCCAGCAGCCAAGTAGGGACAGTTGCTAACTATGGCTACACCTTC.